These 24 T cell receptor beta chains were sequenced from one sample in a study of blood T cells in healthy people across ages. The authors ran a second PCR of 7 to 11 cycles using a sample-barcoded 5' primer and a J-beta primer mix. MiXCR, run by TCRdb on the 5' RACE reads, gives a single entry per CDR3 protein. The data show about 750,000 distinct CDR3 sequences, about 55% seen once. Sequenced sample: blood. These receptors originate from a man older than 75 in good health.

The chain recombines TRBV20-1 with TRBJ2-7; 7 bases fit TRBD1. The CDR3 extends over 14 amino acids. With V trimmed by 5 bases and J by 5 bases, 12 bases remained unmatched. Per germline, CDR1 DFQATT and CDR2 SNEGSKA (reference sequence). CDR3 residues: CSAQDRVFLNEQYF. CDR3 in DNA: TGCAGTGCTCAAGACAGGGTCTTCCTCAACGAGCAGTACTTC.

Comment on this clonotype: Its ends do not fully match the called genes, so a read error is possible. The chain joins TRBV20-1 to TRBJ1-1, with 8 bases fitting TRBD1. The CDR3 spans 14 residues. The V gene's germline CDR1 is DFQATT and CDR2 SNEGSKA (reference sequence). The CDR3 loop is CNASGTGFITEAFF. The CDR3 bases are TGCAATGCTTCCGGGACAGGTTTTATCACTGAAGCTTTCTTT.

The V call is TRBV7-6, the J call TRBJ2-5; D possibly corresponds to TRBD2 (7 bases). The CDR3 is 15 residues long. Germline CDR1 reads SGHVS; CDR2 reads FNYEAQ. The V gene lost 1 base and the J gene lost 5 bases, with 14 bases spanning the gap. The CDR3 DNA sequence: TGTGCCAGCAGCTTAGTTGGGGGGGCGTTGGAGACCCAGTACTTC. Protein product: CASSLVGGALETQYF.

The chain uses TRBV5-5 and TRBJ1-1; D is unresolved. Germline V CDR1 and CDR2: SGHKS, YYEKEE (reference sequence). The CDR3 contains 15 residues. V was shortened by 4 bases and J by 4 bases, with 17 bases between the two germline ends. The CDR3 nucleotides read TGTGCCAGCAGCGCCCTAGGTTGGGGTCCCACTGAAGCTTTCTTT. The encoded protein is CASSALGWGPTEAFF.

V is TRBV20-1 and J is TRBJ2-4; TRBD2 might be the D (5 bases). Trimming took off 6 bases at V and 8 bases at J, with 11 bases between the two ends. CDR3 size: 11 residues. Germline-derived CDR1 and CDR2 are DFQATT and SNEGSKA (reference sequence). The CDR3 coding sequence is TGCAGTGCGGTGGCCGGGGACATTCAGTACTTC. This translates into CSAVAGDIQYF.

This chain uses TRBV20-1 with TRBJ2-5; 10 bases agree with TRBD2. From germline, CDR1 is DFQATT and CDR2 SNEGSKA (reference sequence). The CDR3 totals 16 residues. Trimming took 5 bases from V and 7 from J; bases not matched to a gene: 16. CDR3 in amino acids: CSAPRLAGLPKGTQYF. CDR3 sequence (DNA): TGCAGTGCTCCCCGACTAGCGGGTCTCCCCAAAGGGACCCAGTACTTC.

This chain connects TRBV24-1 to TRBJ2-1; 7 bases align to TRBD2. The CDR3 loop spans 14 amino acids. The V and J ends lost 7 bases and 4 bases, in that order; junction bases with no gene match: 6. Germline CDR1 is KGHDR and CDR2 is SFDVKD. CDR3 DNA sequence: TGTGCCACCAGAAGAGCGGGACCGTACAATGAGCAGTTCTTC. Its protein product is CATRRAGPYNEQFF.

This CDR3 reads CASSIDSRHEQFF. In DNA, the CDR3 is TGTGCCAGCAGCATAGACAGCAGACATGAGCAGTTCTTC. The genes are TRBV9 and TRBJ2-1; D is possibly TRBD1 (5 bases). Trimming took 4 bases from V and 8 from J, leaving 13 bases between them. The CDR3 contains 13 residues. Germline CDR1 is SGDLS and CDR2 is YYNGEE.

The rearrangement uses TRBV6-6 and TRBJ2-5; D may be TRBD1 or TRBD2 (7 bases each). Deletions cut 2 bases from V and 4 bases from J, with 14 bases between. The CDR3 runs to 15 residues. Germline-derived CDR1 and CDR2 are MNHNY and SVGAGI (reference sequence). CDR3 residues: CASSYMAGGAETQYF. The CDR3 nucleotides are TGTGCCAGCAGTTACATGGCAGGGGGGGCAGAGACCCAGTACTTC.

This clonotype was picked up a small number of times. V and J are TRBV3-1 and TRBJ2-1, with D perhaps being TRBD1 or TRBD2 (5 bases each). Looked up from germline, CDR1 is LGHDT and CDR2 is YNNKEL (reference sequence). The CDR3 is 15 amino acids. V was shortened by 1 base and J by 0 bases, with 7 bases between the two germline ends. CDR3: CASSQAGLSYNEQFF. DNA of the CDR3: TGTGCCAGCAGCCAAGCGGGGCTCTCCTACAATGAGCAGTTCTTC.

The V and J genes are TRBV20-1 and TRBJ2-1, with 7 bases identical to TRBD2. The J call may be wrong; the DNA end is better matched by TRBJ2-7. Germline V CDR1 and CDR2: DFQATT, SNEGSKA (reference sequence). The CDR3 consists of 14 residues. The CDR3 region has the DNA TGCAGCCCCGAGCGGGACGGCTCCTACAATGAGCAGTACTTC. This translates into CSPERDGSYNEQYF.

The chain uses TRBV13 and TRBJ2-6; D may match TRBD1 or TRBD2 (5 bases each). The germline gives CDR1 PRHDT, CDR2 FYEKMQ (reference sequence). V lost 4 bases, J lost 0 bases, and 13 bases lay in between. The CDR3 contains 17 residues. The CDR3 is CASSSRDVVSGANVLTF. The CDR3 coding sequence is TGTGCCAGCAGCTCCCGGGACGTTGTCTCTGGGGCCAACGTCCTGACTTTC.

The rearrangement links TRBV7-3 to TRBJ2-5, with 7 bases matching TRBD1. The length of the CDR3 is 13 residues. Germline CDR1 reads SGHTA; CDR2 reads FQGTGA. With V trimmed by 5 bases and J by 5 bases, 5 bases remained unmatched. The CDR3 loop reads CASSMQGVETQYF. CDR3 sequence (DNA): TGTGCCAGCAGCATGCAGGGGGTGGAGACCCAGTACTTC. Supplemented by reference TRBV7-3 and TRBJ2-5, the full variable domain reads GAGVSQTPSNKVTEKGKYVELRCDPISGHTALYWYRQSLGQGPEFLIYFQGTGAADDSGLPNDRFFAVRPEGSVSTLKIQRTERGDSAVYLCASSMQGVETQYFGPGTRLLVL.

V and J are TRBV27 and TRBJ2-7; TRBD2 agrees at 9 bases. CDR1 and CDR2 (germline): MNHEY, SMNVEV (reference sequence). V lost 2 bases, J lost 3 bases, and 11 bases stayed unmatched. This CDR3 contains 17 residues. CDR3: CASSLDEREAGLYEQYF. The CDR3 DNA sequence: TGTGCCAGCAGTTTAGATGAGCGGGAGGCAGGCCTCTACGAGCAGTACTTC.

The chain is built from TRBV20-1 and TRBJ2-5; 7 nucleotides match TRBD1. Germline assignment: CDR1 DFQATT and CDR2 SNEGSKA (reference sequence). This CDR3 is 12 amino acids long. V dropped 7 bases and J dropped 5; count of bases not matched to a gene: 7. The CDR3 sequence: CSVRQGVETQYF. Here the CDR3 DNA reads TGCAGTGTTCGACAGGGAGTGGAGACCCAGTACTTC.

V is TRBV12-3 or TRBV12-4 and J is TRBJ2-3, with D tentatively TRBD1 (6 bases). The germline V and J ends were trimmed by 6 bases and 2 bases, with 15 bases remaining between them. CDR3 length: 15 residues. Here the CDR3 reads CASRLNRVNTDTQYF. In DNA form, the CDR3 reads TGTGCCAGCAGGCTGAACAGGGTTAACACAGATACGCAGTATTTT.

The gene calls are TRBV6-5 and TRBJ2-2; TRBD2 aligns across 11 bases. This CDR3 is built from 15 residues. Germline CDR1 MNHEY, CDR2 SVGAGI. With 4 bases clipped from V and 6 bases from J, the junction kept 4 bases outside the gene matches. The CDR3 spells CASSSYSGRAGELFF. The CDR3 nucleotides are TGTGCCAGCAGTTCCTATAGCGGGAGGGCCGGGGAGCTGTTTTTT.

The CDR3 coding sequence is TGTGCCAGCAGTCCCCGGAGGGTGAGTACAGATACGCAGTATTTT. This codes for CASSPRRVSTDTQYF. V and J are TRBV13 and TRBJ2-3; weak D call: TRBD2 (6 bases). This CDR3 spans 15 amino acids. Trimming pared 6 bases from V and 3 bases from J, leaving 16 bases between. CDR1 is PRHDT and CDR2 is FYEKMQ in the germline V gene (reference sequence).

J is TRBJ2-7 and V is TRBV20-1; D not certain. This CDR3 is built from 12 residues. Deletions cut 1 base from V and 4 bases from J, with 8 bases between. The germline V gene encodes CDR1 DFQATT and CDR2 SNEGSKA (reference sequence). The CDR3 loop is CSARVAAYEQYF. CDR3 in DNA: TGCAGTGCTAGAGTGGCGGCATACGAGCAGTACTTC.

In this sample, this clonotype turned up a few times. The V call is TRBV3-1, the J call TRBJ2-3; D remains unclear. The V gene lost 0 bases and the J gene lost 5 bases, with 3 bases spanning the gap. Germline V gene lookup returns CDR1 LGHDT and CDR2 YNNKEL (reference sequence). The CDR3 is 12 residues long. CDR3 sequence reads: CASSQDRDTQYF. In DNA, the CDR3 is TGTGCCAGCAGCCAAGATAGAGATACGCAGTATTTT.

V usage is TRBV2 and J usage is TRBJ2-3; D possibly corresponds to TRBD2 (5 bases). The germline CDR1 and CDR2 sequences are SNHLY and FYNNEI. Trimming shortened V by 7 bases and J by 6 bases, and 11 bases separated the two germline ends. The CDR3 contains 12 residues. The CDR3 DNA sequence: TGTGCCAGCACTAGGGAGTCCGATACGCAGTATTTT. Amino acids: CASTRESDTQYF.

The sample holds a few counts of this clonotype. The chain uses TRBV6-5 and TRBJ2-3, with D possibly TRBD1 on 7 matching bases. This CDR3 has 14 amino acids. Per the germline V gene, CDR1 is MNHEY and CDR2 is SVGAGI. The V gene lost 6 bases and the J gene lost 14 bases, with 24 bases spanning the gap. The CDR3 DNA follows: TGTGCCAGCAGCCCGGGCGGCGGGGACAGATACGCGTATTTT. It specifies CASSPGGGDRYAYF.

The J gene is TRBJ2-7, the V gene TRBV6-2 or TRBV6-3; weak D call: TRBD2 (5 bases). V lost 2 bases and J 5 bases, leaving 16 bases between the germline ends. CDR1 is MNHEY and CDR2 is SVGEGT in the germline V gene. CDR3 length equals 15 residues. CDR3 sequence reads: CASSYVQRIYDEQYF. CDR3 sequence (DNA): TGTGCCAGCAGTTACGTCCAGCGGATCTACGACGAGCAGTACTTC.

The V gene is TRBV20-1, the J gene TRBJ2-7, with TRBD2 matching over 11 bases. CDR1 DFQATT and CDR2 SNEGSKA come from the germline V gene (reference sequence). Trimming at V came to 4 bases and at J to 3 bases, leaving 5 bases not matched to a gene. This CDR3 region has 14 residues. The CDR3 sequence is CSATASGRIYEQYF. The CDR3 DNA reads as TGCAGTGCTACCGCTAGCGGGAGGATCTACGAGCAGTACTTC.